The clone carrying this TCR beta chain came up a few times. Only in-frame clones appear in the TCRdb table, and some are missing; sequencing was by immunoSEQ multiplex PCR. The sample has 200,000 to 250,000 clones, roughly 84% seen once. The data belong to a study of blood T cell repertoires in COVID-19. Source material: PBMCs or T cells enriched from blood (not recorded which). This sequence originates from a woman in her 40s who had recovered from COVID-19.

In DNA, the CDR3 is TGTGCCAGCCACTCTGGAAACACCATATATTTT. Translated: CASHSGNTIYF. The chain employs TRBV27 and TRBJ1-3; D not certain. Germline V CDR1 and CDR2: MNHEY, SMNVEV (reference sequence). V lost 8 bases to trimming and J lost 0 bases, with 2 bases between them. The CDR3 consists of 11 residues.